This T cell receptor (beta chain) stems from a study of cytomegalovirus exposure and HLA in healthy donors. The CDR3 sequence is 12 residues long. V was cut by 3 bases and J by 0 bases, with 2 bases left in between. Germline V gene sequence: CDR1 SGHKS, CDR2 YYEKEE (reference sequence). A multiplex PCR was run with 60 Vbeta primers and 13 Jbeta primers. This table comes from immunoSEQ multiplex PCR, and its TCRdb copy is limited to in-frame clones, with some not included. This sample yields some 85,000 clones, of which around 79% are seen a single time; 4.6% belongs to the top ten. Study-wide results and caveats: It has been reported that TCR beta sequences accurately predicted the HLA-A and HLA-B alleles of most subjects. An Asian-associated ancestry cluster reportedly showed fewer N-insertions than the roughly 670-donor mean in a later analysis. An assumption of roughly uniform sequencing depth across donors underlay the presence/absence analyses.

A remark on this clone: Antigen specificity is unknown.

The sequencing input was PBMCs. The chain carries TRBV5-5 and TRBJ2-3; D gene uncertain. The receptor was isolated from a woman aged 40 to 50 in good health and CMV-seropositive. CDR3 bases: TGTGCCAGCAGCTCTAGCACAGATACGCAGTATTTT. Protein product: CASSSSTDTQYF.